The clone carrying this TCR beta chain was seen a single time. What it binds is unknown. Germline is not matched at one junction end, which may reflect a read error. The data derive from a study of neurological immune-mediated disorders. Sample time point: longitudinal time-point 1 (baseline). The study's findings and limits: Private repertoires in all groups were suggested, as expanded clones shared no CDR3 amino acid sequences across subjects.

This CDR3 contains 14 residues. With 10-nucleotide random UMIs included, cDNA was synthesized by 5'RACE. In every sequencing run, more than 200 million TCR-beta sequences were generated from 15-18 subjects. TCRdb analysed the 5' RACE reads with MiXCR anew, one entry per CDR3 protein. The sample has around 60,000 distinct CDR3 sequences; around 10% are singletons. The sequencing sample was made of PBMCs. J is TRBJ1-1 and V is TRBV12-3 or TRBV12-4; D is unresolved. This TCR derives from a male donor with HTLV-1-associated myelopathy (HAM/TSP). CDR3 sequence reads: CASSLPGGGTGAFF. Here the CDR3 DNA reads TGTGCCAGCAGTTTGCCCGGAGGTGGCACTGGAGCTTTCTTT.